This T cell receptor beta chain was found in a study of CD4+ T cells in melanoma. The V end lost 1 base, the J end lost 5 bases, and 5 bases lay between the germline ends. This CDR3 is built from 12 residues. Germline V CDR1 and CDR2: SNHLY, FYNNEI. Sequenced by immunoSEQ multiplex PCR; TCRdb stores in-frame clones only, minus some. The sample holds more than 13,000 clones, over 70% seen once. With respect to this clone: The antigen is undetermined.

Overall study results and limits: CD8+ T cell, macrophage and B cell function reportedly correlated with neoantigen-specific CD4+ T cells.

The sequence was collected from a human donor with melanoma. This chain connects TRBV2 to TRBJ1-1, with D possibly being TRBD1 (5 bases). Sequences were obtained from cells from a culture (not recorded whether cultured in vitro). The DNA of the CDR3 is TGTGCCAGCAGTGAAGGACAGACTGAAGCTTTCTTT. It codes for CASSEGQTEAFF.